This T cell receptor beta chain stems from a study of blood T cell repertoires in COVID-19. The overall study: There were acute and convalescent COVID-19 samples, and they came from the United States, Italy and Spain. Sources were T cells, B-cell-depleted T cells, or PBMCs; the material itself was cDNA or gDNA.

The authors' processing: Reference gene primer amplification gave estimated nucleated cell counts. Generated by immunoSEQ multiplex PCR, the TCRdb table keeps only in-frame clones and is missing some. For V, J and clone size, that table is used; D and trimming come from the DNA. The profile shows approximately 250,000 clones, roughly 86% of them singletons. The CDR3 extends over 13 amino acids. The germline gives CDR1 SGDLS, CDR2 YYNGEE. J was trimmed by 3 bases and V by 3 bases; bases with no gene match: 3. This chain joins TRBV9 and TRBJ2-7, with 7 bases identical to TRBD1. This TCR derives from a man aged 35 to 55 with active or convalescent COVID-19. The sequenced sample was peripheral blood. The CDR3 loop is CASSATGHYEQYF. CDR3 nucleotides: TGTGCCAGCAGCGCGACAGGGCACTACGAGCAGTACTTC.